Presented here are 12 T cell receptor beta chains from one specimen sequenced in a study of early T cells in non-severe SARS-CoV-2 infection (dated by TCRdb to the early 2020s). The library was made by 5' RACE. TCRdb lists the instrument as NextSeq 500. TCRdb itself trimmed the public reads at Q25 with fastp, ran MiXCR and retained productive beta chains. Under each unique CDR3 protein, matching rows form one entry showing the most common genes and DNA. The sample table records around 50,000 distinct CDR3 sequences; about 9.8% of these occur just once. The ten largest clones capture roughly 8.3% of the sample. The sequencing sample was made of whole blood. Receptors originate from an adult who was a healthcare worker with PCR-confirmed SARS-CoV-2 infection or an uninfected control (not recorded which).

The chain combines TRBV12-3 or TRBV12-4 with TRBJ1-1, with D perhaps matching TRBD1 (5 bases). The V end was cut by 5 bases, the J end by 3 bases, with 10 bases between. The CDR3 contains 13 residues. The CDR3 DNA reads TGTGCCAGCAGTGCACAGGTACACACTGAAGCTTTCTTT. Translation: CASSAQVHTEAFF.

This clonotype was seen a few times. J is TRBJ1-2 and V is TRBV12-3 or TRBV12-4, with D unclear. V gave up 2 bases and J gave up 6 bases, with 7 bases separating them. This CDR3 region has 12 residues. This chain's CDR3 is CASSLSKDGYTF. CDR3 DNA sequence: TGTGCCAGCAGTTTATCAAAGGATGGCTACACCTTC.

This clonotype was counted between two and nine times. This chain joins TRBV27 and TRBJ2-7, with D perhaps being TRBD1 or TRBD2 (5 bases each). This CDR3 has 14 residues. V lost 4 bases and J 2 bases, leaving 12 bases between the germline ends. CDR1 is MNHEY, CDR2 SMNVEV, per germline (reference sequence). The CDR3 reads CASSSGANPYEQYF. The CDR3 nucleotides are TGTGCCAGCAGTTCCGGGGCCAACCCCTACGAGCAGTACTTC.

This clonotype appeared many times. The chain employs TRBV12-3 or TRBV12-4 and TRBJ2-1; perhaps TRBD2 as D (6 bases). V was shortened by 1 base and J by 8 bases, with 15 bases between the two germline ends. The length of the CDR3 is 15 residues. CDR3 region: CASSLGGVSVHEQFF. The CDR3 DNA follows: TGTGCCAGCAGTTTAGGGGGGGTTAGCGTCCATGAGCAGTTCTTC.

This clonotype showed up many times. The chain has TRBV27 and TRBJ2-5; D assignment may be TRBD1 or TRBD2 (5 bases each). The CDR3 consists of 18 residues. CDR1 is MNHEY, CDR2 SMNVEV, per germline (reference sequence). Deletions cut 8 bases from V and 4 bases from J, with 29 bases between. CDR3 in DNA: TGTGCCAGCTGCCCCATCGCAGAGGCGGGTGAAAGGGGAGAGACCCAGTACTTC. Translating gives CASCPIAEAGERGETQYF.

This clonotype was seen ten or more times. The chain employs TRBV7-2 and TRBJ1-2; 8 nucleotides match TRBD1. This CDR3 comprises 14 residues. Trimming cost V 0 bases and J 7 bases; bases outside gene matches: 4. Germline V gene sequence: CDR1 SGHTA, CDR2 FQGNSA. The CDR3 protein is CASSLAQGESGYTF. As DNA, the CDR3 is TGTGCCAGCAGCTTAGCACAGGGGGAAAGTGGCTACACCTTC.

The V call is TRBV6-2 or TRBV6-3, the J call TRBJ2-1, with D unclear. The CDR3 length is 12 residues. The germline CDR1 and CDR2 sequences are MNHEY and SVGEGT. The V end lost 4 bases, the J end lost 9 bases, and 10 bases lay between the germline ends. This CDR3 reads CASSSLSPEQFF. Written as DNA, the CDR3 is TGTGCCAGCAGTTCTCTCAGCCCTGAGCAGTTCTTC.

This clonotype was observed many times. V and J are TRBV20-1 and TRBJ2-3; 10 nucleotides agree with TRBD1. Germline CDR1 reads DFQATT; CDR2 reads SNEGSKA (reference sequence). J gave up 3 bases and V 1 base, and 10 bases lay outside the gene matches. The CDR3 extends over 17 amino acids. CDR3 sequence reads: CSARVDLGQGMTDTQYF. CDR3 bases: TGCAGTGCTAGAGTAGATCTGGGACAGGGGATGACAGATACGCAGTATTTT.

There are many counts of this clonotype. The chain recombines TRBV12-3 or TRBV12-4 with TRBJ2-7; maybe TRBD2 (6 bases). V gave up 6 bases and J gave up 1 base, with 13 bases separating them. The CDR3 consists of 14 residues. The CDR3 region is CASSPGLTSYEQYF. The CDR3 nucleotides read TGTGCCAGCAGCCCGGGACTTACATCCTACGAGCAGTACTTC.

The table lists this clonotype with a few counts. The rearrangement joins TRBV25-1 to TRBJ2-1, with 10 positions matching TRBD1. CDR3 size: 16 residues. The ends lost 3 bases at V and 7 bases at J; junction bases unmatched: 9. Germline V gene sequence: CDR1 MGHDK, CDR2 SYGVNS. The chain's CDR3 is CASSDPRQGARNEQFF. CDR3 nucleotides: TGTGCCAGCAGTGACCCCAGACAGGGGGCACGGAATGAGCAGTTCTTC.

This clonotype was counted many times. The J gene is TRBJ2-1, the V gene TRBV5-1, with TRBD2 identical over 10 bases. The CDR3 spans 15 residues. Germline CDR1 and CDR2: SGHRS and YFSETQ. The J segment lost 5 bases and the V segment lost 1 base, leaving 3 bases of the junction unmatched. CDR3 region: CASSLWLAGDNEQFF. The CDR3 nucleotides read TGCGCCAGCAGCTTGTGGCTAGCGGGAGACAATGAGCAGTTCTTC.

V and J are TRBV20-1 and TRBJ2-7, with a tentative D call TRBD2 (6 bases). Trimming shortened V by 5 bases and J by 3 bases, and 14 bases separated the two germline ends. The germline CDR1 and CDR2 sequences are DFQATT and SNEGSKA (reference sequence). The CDR3 sequence is 13 residues long. The CDR3 is CSAPGTFHYEQYF. In DNA form, the CDR3 reads TGCAGTGCTCCCGGGACTTTCCACTACGAGCAGTACTTC.